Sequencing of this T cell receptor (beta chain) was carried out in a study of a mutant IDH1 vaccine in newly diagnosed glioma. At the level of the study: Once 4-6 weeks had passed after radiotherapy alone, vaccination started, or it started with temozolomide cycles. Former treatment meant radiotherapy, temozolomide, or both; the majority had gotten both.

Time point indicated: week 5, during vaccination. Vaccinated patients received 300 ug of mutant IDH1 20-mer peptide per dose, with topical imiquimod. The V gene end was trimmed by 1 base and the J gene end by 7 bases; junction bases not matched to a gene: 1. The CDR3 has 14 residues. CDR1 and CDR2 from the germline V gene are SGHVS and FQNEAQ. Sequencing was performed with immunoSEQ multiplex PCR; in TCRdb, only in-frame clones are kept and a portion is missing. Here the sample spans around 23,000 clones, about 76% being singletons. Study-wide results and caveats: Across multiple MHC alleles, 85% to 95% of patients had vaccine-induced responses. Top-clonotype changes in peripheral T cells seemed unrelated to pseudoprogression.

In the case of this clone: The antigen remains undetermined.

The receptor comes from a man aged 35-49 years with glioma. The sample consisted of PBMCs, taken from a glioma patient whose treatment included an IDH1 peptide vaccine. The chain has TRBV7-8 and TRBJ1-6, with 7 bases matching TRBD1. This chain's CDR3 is CASSLDRGNSPLHF. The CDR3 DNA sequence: TGTGCCAGCAGCTTAGACAGGGGAAATTCACCCCTCCACTTT.